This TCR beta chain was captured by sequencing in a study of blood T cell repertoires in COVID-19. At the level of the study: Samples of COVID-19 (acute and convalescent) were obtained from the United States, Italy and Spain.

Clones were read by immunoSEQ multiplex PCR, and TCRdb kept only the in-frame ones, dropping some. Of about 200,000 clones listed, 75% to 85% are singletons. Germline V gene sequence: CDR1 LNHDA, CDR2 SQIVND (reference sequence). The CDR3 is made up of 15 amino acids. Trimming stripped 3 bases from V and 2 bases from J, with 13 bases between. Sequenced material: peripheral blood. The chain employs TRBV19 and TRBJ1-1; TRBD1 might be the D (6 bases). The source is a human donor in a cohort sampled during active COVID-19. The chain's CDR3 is CASSILAGENTEAFF. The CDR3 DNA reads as TGTGCCAGTAGTATTTTGGCAGGGGAAAACACTGAAGCTTTCTTT.